A single T cell receptor beta chain is shown here with its context. Its antigen is currently unknown. Assay: immunoSEQ multiplex PCR; the TCRdb copy retains only in-frame clones and omits some. The sample shows 150,000 to 170,000 clones, approximately 90% of them seen only once. The entry originates in a study of T cell responses to AZD1222 COVID-19 vaccine. Study details: Investigators merged groups given second doses at roughly 4 or roughly 12 weeks. Study-wide findings and caveats: Compared with day 0, the breadth and depth of the Spike-specific TCR repertoire rose significantly after two doses of AZD1222. Researchers took repertoire samples only after the peak T cell response had come. Dominant at 160-218 and 743-854, vaccine-associated CD4 TCRs also spanned spike.

Germline assignment: CDR1 MNHEY and CDR2 SVGEGT. Between the trimmed V and J ends, which lost 6 bases and 4 bases, there was a span of 13 bases. The CDR3 is 14 amino acids. The sequenced sample was peripheral blood, obtained on day 0 of AZD1222 vaccination. The rearrangement joins TRBV6-2 or TRBV6-3 to TRBJ2-1; TRBD1 might be the D (6 bases). This clonotype was sampled from an adult in good health. CDR3 protein: CASSAGDRYNEQFF. For the CDR3, the DNA is TGTGCCAGCAGCGCAGGGGACCGTTACAATGAGCAGTTCTTC.